This paragraph covers one T cell receptor (beta chain) sequence. It was negative isolation that provided the CD8+ and CD4+ T cells, whereas TEMRA cells were enriched by FACS. The data stem from a study of CD8 T cells in Susac syndrome. 0.5 to 1 ug RNA was reverse transcribed with random hexamers. TCRdb ran MiXCR on the immunoSEQ multiplex PCR reads and lists one entry per CDR3 protein. The table records more than 95,000 distinct CDR3 sequences, 90% to 95% of them present only once. Material: CD4+ T cells from PBMCs. This TCR derives from a human donor in good health.

The DNA for the CDR3 is TGCGCCAGCAGTGACGGCAGGTTCTCCTACGAGCAGTACTTC. This translates into CASSDGRFSYEQYF. V and J are TRBV10-1 and TRBJ2-7; no clear D gene. The CDR3 is 14 residues long. Trimming pared 3 bases from V and 0 bases from J, leaving 9 bases between. Looked up from germline, CDR1 is WNHNN and CDR2 is SYGVQD (reference sequence).